Reported below is one TCR beta chain. This sample was included in a study of shared clonotypes between healthy human individuals. V was clipped by 0 bases and J by 10 bases, with 11 bases between them. The CDR3 is 14 residues long. In germline, CDR1 is SGHKS, CDR2 YYEKEE (reference sequence). Produced via immunoSEQ multiplex PCR; TCRdb's table is partial and in-frame only. The sample gives over a million clones, approximately 68% of which show up once; 1.5% is in the top ten. This sequence joins TRBV5-5 and TRBJ1-6; possibly TRBD1 for D (5 bases). This clonotype was sampled from a man between 18 and 35 years old in good health. What was sequenced was memory CD4+ T cells sorted from blood. Specified subset: CD45RA-negative fraction. DNA of the CDR3: TGTGCCAGCAGCTTGGGCAGGGCGGTCTCACCCCTCCACTTT. It is translated as CASSLGRAVSPLHF.